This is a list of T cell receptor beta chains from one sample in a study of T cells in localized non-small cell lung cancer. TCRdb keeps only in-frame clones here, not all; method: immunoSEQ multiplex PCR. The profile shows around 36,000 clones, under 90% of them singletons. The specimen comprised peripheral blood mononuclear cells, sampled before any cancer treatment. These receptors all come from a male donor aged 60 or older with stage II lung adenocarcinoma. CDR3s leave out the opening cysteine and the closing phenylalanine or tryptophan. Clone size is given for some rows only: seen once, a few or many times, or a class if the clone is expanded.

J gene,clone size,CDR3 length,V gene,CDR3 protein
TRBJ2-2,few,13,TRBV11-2,ASSLSGLYTGELF
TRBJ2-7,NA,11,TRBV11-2,ASSSREGYEQY
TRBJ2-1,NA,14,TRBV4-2,ASSQGALAVGNEQF
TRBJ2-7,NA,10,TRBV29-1,SVVGQGMEQY
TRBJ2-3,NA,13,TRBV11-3,ASSLSSLPGDTQY
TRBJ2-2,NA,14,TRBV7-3,ASSNSKVRGTGELF
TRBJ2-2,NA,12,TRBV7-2,ASSFGELDGELF
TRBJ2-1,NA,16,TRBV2,ASSPSRWGKGGGYEQF
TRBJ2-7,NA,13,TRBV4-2,ASSQGQLATYEQY
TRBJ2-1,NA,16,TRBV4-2,ASSQDKSGYHTYNEQF
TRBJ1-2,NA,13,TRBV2,ASRGWTGGGNSYT
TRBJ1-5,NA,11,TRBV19,ASKVRGDQPQH
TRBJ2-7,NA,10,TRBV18,ASSPQRNEQY
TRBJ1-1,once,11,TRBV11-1,ASNADRDTEAF
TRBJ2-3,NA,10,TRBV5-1,ASSFSTDTQY
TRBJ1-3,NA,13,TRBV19,ASRKVGYSGNTIY
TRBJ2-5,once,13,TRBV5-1,ASSLGDTAVGEQY
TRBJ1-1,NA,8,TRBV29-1,SGGNTEAF
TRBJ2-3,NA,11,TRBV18,ASSPTKTDTQY
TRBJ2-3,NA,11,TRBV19,ASSMGSADTQY
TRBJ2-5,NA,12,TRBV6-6,ASSYGWGQETQY
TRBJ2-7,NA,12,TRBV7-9,ASSPGTSEYEQY
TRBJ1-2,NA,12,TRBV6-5,ASTTMTDNYGYT
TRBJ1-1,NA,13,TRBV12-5,ASGFVGTLNTEAF
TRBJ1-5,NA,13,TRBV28,ASSLYGQGDQPQH
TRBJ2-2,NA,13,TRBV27,ASSLGPANTGELF
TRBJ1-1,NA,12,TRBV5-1,ASSPGEGRTEAF
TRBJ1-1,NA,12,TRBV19,ASTLTGGNTEAF
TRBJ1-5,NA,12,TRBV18,ASSAGRMNQPQH
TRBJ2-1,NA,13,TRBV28,ASPPSGSSYNEQF
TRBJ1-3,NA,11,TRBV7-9,ASRFLGGNTIY
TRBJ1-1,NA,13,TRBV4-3,ASSQDISPGTEAF
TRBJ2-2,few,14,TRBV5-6,ASSSMGQGLTGELF
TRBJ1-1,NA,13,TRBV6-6,ASSGFRDRDTEAF
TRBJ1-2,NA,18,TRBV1,TSSQGRTDRDRVPNYGYT
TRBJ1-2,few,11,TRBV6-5,ASNPTPWEGYT
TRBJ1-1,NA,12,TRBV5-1,ASSYSGLNTEAF
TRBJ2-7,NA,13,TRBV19,ASSIQGRSSYEQY
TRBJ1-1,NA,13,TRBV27,ASRKQGQINTEAF
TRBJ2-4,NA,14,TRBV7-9,ASSPETGVAKNIQY
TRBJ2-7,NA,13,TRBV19,ASSSGTTLSYEQY
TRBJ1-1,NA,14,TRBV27,ASSLRGVTRDTEAF
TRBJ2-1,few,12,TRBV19,ASRAPPSYNEQF
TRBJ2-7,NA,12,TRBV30,AWSVGGPSKEQY
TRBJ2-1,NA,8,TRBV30,AWSMREQF
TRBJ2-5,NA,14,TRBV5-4,ASSQGGWGDRETQY